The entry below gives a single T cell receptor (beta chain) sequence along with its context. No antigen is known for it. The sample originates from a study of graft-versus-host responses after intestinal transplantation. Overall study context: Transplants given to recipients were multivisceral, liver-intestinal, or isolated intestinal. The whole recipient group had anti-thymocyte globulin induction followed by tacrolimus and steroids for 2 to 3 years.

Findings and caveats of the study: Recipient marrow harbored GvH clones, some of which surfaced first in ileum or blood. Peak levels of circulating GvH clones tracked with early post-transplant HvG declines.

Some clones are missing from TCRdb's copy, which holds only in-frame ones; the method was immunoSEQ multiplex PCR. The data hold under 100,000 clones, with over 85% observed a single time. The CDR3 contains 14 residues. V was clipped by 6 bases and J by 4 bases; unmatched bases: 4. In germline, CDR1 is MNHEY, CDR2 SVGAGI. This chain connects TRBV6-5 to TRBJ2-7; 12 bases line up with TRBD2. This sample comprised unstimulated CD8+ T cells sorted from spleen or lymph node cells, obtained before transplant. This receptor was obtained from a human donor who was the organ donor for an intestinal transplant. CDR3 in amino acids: CASSPGTSGYEQYF. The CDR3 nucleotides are TGTGCCAGCAGCCCCGGGACTAGCGGGTACGAGCAGTACTTC.